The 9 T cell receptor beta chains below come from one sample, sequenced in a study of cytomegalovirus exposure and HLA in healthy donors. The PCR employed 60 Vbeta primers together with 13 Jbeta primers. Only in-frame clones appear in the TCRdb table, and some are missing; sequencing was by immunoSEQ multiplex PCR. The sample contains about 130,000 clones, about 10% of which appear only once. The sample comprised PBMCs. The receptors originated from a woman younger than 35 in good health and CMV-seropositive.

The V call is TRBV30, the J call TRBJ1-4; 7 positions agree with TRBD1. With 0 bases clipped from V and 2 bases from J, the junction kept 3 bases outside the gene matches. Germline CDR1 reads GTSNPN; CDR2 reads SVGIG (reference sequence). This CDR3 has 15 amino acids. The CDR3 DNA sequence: TGTGCCTGGAGTGTACAGGGGACGACTAATGAAAAACTGTTTTTT. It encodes CAWSVQGTTNEKLFF.

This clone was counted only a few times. CDR3 amino acids: CASRTGQVFGYTF. The CDR3, as DNA: TGTGCCAGCAGAACGGGACAGGTGTTTGGCTACACCTTC. The rearrangement joins TRBV5-8 to TRBJ1-2, with TRBD1 identical over 8 bases. This CDR3 is 13 amino acids long. The germline V gene has CDR1 SGHTS and CDR2 YDEGEE. The J segment lost 7 bases and the V segment lost 5 bases, leaving 7 bases of the junction unmatched.

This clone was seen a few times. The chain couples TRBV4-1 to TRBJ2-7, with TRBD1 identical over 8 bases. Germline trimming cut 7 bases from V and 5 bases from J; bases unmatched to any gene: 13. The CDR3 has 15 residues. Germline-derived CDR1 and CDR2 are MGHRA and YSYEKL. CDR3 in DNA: TGCGCCAGCACTCCAACAGGGGGATGGGTAAACGAGCAGTACTTC. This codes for CASTPTGGWVNEQYF.

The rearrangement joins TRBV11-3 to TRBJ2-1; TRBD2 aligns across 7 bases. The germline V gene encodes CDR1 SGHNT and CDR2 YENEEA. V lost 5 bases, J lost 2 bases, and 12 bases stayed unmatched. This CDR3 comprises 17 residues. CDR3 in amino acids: CASSNPSGTRTYNEQFF. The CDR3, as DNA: TGTGCCAGCAGCAACCCTAGCGGAACACGGACCTACAATGAGCAGTTCTTC.

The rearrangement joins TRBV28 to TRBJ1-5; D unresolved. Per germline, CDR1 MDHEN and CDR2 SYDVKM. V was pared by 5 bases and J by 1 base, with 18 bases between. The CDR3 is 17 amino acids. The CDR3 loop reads CASSPILEGRSNQPQHF. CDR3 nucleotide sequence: TGTGCCAGCAGTCCCATACTGGAGGGAAGGAGCAATCAGCCCCAGCATTTT.

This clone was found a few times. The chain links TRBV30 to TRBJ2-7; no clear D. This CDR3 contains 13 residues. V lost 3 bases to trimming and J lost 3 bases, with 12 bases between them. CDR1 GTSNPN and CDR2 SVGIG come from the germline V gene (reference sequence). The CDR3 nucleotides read TGTGCCTGGAGAGCCGGGTTTTTCTACGAGCAGTACTTC. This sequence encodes CAWRAGFFYEQYF.

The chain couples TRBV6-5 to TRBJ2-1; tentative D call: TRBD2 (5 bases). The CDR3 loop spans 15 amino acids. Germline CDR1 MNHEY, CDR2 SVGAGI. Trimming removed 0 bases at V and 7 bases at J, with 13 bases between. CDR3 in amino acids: CASSYSEGYGNEQFF. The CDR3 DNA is TGTGCCAGCAGTTACTCCGAGGGATACGGAAATGAGCAGTTCTTC.

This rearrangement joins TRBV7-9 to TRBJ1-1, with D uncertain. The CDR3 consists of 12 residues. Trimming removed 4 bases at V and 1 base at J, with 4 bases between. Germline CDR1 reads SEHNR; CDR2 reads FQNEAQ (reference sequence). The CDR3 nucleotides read TGTGCCAGCAGCTACGGGAACACTGAAGCTTTCTTT. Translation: CASSYGNTEAFF.

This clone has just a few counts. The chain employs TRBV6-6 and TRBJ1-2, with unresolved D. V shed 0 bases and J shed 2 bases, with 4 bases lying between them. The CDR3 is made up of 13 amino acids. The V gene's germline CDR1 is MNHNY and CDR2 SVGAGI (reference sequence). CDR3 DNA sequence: TGTGCCAGCAGTTACTCCCTAAACTATGGCTACACCTTC. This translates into CASSYSLNYGYTF.